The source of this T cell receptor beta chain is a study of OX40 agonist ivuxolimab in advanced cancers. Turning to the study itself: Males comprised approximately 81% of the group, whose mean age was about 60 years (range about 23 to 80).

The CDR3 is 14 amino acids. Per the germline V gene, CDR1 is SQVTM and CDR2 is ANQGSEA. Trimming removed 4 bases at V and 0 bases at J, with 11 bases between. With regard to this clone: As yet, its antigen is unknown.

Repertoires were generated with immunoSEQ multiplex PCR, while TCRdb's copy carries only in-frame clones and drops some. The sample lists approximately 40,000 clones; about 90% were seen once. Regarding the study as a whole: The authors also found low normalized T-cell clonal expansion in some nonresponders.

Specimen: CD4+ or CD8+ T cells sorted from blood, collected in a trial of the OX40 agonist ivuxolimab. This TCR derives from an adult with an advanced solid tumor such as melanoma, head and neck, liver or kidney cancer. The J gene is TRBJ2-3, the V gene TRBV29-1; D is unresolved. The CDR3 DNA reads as TGCAGCGTTGTGGGGTTATCTAGCACAGATACGCAGTATTTT. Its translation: CSVVGLSSTDTQYF.